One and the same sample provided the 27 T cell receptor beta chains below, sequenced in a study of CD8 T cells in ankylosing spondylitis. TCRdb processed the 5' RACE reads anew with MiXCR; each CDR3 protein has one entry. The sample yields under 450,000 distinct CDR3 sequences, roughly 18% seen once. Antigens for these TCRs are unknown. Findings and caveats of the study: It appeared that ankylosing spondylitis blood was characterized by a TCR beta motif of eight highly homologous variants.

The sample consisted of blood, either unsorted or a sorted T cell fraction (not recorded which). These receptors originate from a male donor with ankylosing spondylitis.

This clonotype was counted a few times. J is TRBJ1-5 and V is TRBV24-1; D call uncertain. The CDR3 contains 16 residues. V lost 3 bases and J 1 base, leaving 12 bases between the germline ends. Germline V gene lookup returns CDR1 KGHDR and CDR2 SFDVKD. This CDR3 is CATSDRPDGSNQPQHF. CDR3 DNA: TGTGCCACCAGTGATCGCCCGGACGGAAGCAATCAGCCCCAGCATTTT.

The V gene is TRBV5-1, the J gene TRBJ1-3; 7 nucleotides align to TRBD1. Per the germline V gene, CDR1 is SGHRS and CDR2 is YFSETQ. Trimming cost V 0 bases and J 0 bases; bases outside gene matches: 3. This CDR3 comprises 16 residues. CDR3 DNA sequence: TGCGCCAGCAGCTTGGGCGGGACAGCCTCTGGAAACACCATATATTTT. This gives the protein CASSLGGTASGNTIYF. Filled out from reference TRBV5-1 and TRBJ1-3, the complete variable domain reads KAGVTQTPRYLIKTRGQQVTLSCSPISGHRSVSWYQQTPGQGLQFLFEYFSETQRNKGNFPGRFSGRQFSNSRSEMNVSTLELGDSALYLCASSLGGTASGNTIYFGEGSWLTVV.

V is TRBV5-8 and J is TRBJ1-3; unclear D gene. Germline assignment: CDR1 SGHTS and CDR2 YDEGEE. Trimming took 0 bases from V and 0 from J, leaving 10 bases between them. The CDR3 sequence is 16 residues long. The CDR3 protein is CASSLAKGFSGNTIYF. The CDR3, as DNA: TGTGCCAGCAGCTTGGCCAAGGGTTTCTCTGGAAACACCATATATTTT.

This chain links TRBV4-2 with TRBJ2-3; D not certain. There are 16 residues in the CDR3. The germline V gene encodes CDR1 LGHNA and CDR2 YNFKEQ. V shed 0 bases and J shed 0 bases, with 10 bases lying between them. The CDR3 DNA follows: TGTGCCAGCAGCCAAGACTATTCCCTGAGCACAGATACGCAGTATTTT. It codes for CASSQDYSLSTDTQYF.

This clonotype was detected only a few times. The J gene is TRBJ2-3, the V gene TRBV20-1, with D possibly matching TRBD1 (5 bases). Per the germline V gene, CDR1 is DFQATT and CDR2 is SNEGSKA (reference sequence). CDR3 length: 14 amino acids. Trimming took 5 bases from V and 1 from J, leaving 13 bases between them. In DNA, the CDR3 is TGCAGTGCTCGAATAGACAGCGGCACAGATACGCAGTATTTT. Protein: CSARIDSGTDTQYF.

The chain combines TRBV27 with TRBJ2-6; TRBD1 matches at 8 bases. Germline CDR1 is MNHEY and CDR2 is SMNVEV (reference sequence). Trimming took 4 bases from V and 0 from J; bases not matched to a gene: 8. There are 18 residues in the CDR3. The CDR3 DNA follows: TGTGCCAGCAGTTCCACCGGGACAGGTCCCTCTGGGGCCAACGTCCTGACTTTC. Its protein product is CASSSTGTGPSGANVLTF.

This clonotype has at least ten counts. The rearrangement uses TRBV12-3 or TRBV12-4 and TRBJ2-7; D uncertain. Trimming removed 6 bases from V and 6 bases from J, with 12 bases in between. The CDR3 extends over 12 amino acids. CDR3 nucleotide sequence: TGTGCCAGCAGCTACAGTCCTCGCGAGCAGTACTTC. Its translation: CASSYSPREQYF.

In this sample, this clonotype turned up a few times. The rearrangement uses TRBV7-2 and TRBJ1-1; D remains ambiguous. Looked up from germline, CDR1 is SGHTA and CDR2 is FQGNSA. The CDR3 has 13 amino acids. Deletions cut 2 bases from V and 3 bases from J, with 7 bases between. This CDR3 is CASSLSGYTEAFF. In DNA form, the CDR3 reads TGTGCCAGCAGCTTATCCGGGTACACTGAAGCTTTCTTT.

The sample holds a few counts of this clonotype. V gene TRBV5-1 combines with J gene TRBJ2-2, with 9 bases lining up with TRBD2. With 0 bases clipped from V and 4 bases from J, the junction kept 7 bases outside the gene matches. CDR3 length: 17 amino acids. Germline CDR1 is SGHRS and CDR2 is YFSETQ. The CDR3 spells CASSLALAGGFTGELFF. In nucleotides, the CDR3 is TGCGCCAGCAGCTTGGCACTCGCGGGAGGGTTCACCGGGGAGCTGTTTTTT.

CDR3 in DNA: TGTGCCAGCAGTCCTGGGACAGGGTGGGGGGAGACCCAGTACTTC. Its protein is CASSPGTGWGETQYF. V is TRBV28 and J is TRBJ2-5; 9 nucleotides match TRBD1. Germline CDR1 reads MDHEN; CDR2 reads SYDVKM. This CDR3 region has 15 residues. V dropped 5 bases and J dropped 5; count of bases not matched to a gene: 9. Complete variable domain (other parts from reference TRBV28 and TRBJ2-5): DVKVTQSSRYLVKRTGEKVFLECVQDMDHENMFWYRQDPGLGLRLIYFSYDVKMKEKGDIPEGYSVSREKKERFSLILESASTNQTSMYLCASSPGTGWGETQYFGPGTRLLVL.

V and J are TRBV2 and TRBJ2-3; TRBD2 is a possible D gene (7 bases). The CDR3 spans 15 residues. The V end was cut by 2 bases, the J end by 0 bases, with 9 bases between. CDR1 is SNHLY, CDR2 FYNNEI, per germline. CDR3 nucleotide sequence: TGTGCCAGCAGTGAAAGGGGGGGGAGCACAGATACGCAGTATTTT. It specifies CASSERGGSTDTQYF.

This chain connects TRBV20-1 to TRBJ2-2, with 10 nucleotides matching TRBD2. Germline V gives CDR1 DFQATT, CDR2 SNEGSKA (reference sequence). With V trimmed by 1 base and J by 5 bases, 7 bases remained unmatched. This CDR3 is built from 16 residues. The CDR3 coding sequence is TGCAGTGCTAGAGGCCTAGCGGGAGTAACAACCGGGGAGCTGTTTTTT. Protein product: CSARGLAGVTTGELFF.

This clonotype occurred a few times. The CDR3 reads CASSYRDLGTQYF. Written as DNA, the CDR3 is TGTGCCAGCAGTTACCGGGACCTGGGGACCCAGTACTTC. This chain joins TRBV6-2 or TRBV6-3 and TRBJ2-5; the D gene could be TRBD1 or TRBD2 (5 bases each). CDR3 length: 13 amino acids. Germline lookup yields CDR1 MNHEY and CDR2 SVGEGT. Trimming shortened V by 2 bases and J by 7 bases, and 11 bases separated the two germline ends.

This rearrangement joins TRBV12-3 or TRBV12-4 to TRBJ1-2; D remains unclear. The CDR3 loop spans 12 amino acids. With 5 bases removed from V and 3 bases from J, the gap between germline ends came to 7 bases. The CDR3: CASSPSYYGYTF. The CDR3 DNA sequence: TGTGCCAGCAGTCCGAGCTACTATGGCTACACCTTC.

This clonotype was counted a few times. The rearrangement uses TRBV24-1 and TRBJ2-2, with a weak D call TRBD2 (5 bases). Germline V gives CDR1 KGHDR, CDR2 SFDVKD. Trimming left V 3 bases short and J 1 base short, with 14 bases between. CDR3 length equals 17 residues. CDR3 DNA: TGTGCCACCAGTGATAGCCCGGGAAAATTGAACACCGGGGAGCTGTTTTTT. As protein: CATSDSPGKLNTGELFF.

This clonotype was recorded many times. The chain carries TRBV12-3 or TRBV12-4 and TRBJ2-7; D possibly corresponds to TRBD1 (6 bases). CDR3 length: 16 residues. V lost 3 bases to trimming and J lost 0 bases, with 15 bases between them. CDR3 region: CASSFVRGHLSYEQYF. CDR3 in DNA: TGTGCCAGCAGTTTCGTCAGGGGCCACCTCTCCTACGAGCAGTACTTC.

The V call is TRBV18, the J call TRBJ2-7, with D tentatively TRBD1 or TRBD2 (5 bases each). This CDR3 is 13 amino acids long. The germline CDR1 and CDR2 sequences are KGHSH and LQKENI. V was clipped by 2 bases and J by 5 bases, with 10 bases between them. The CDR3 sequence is CASSPFRDDEQYF. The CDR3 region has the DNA TGTGCCAGCTCACCATTCCGGGACGACGAGCAGTACTTC.

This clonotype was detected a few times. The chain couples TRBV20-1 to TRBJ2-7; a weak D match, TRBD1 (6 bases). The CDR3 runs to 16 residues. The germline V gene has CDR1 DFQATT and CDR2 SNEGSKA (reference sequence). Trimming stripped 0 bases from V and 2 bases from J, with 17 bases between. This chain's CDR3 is CSARDFTRDKAYEQYF. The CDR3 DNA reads TGCAGTGCTAGAGATTTTACAAGGGACAAAGCCTACGAGCAGTACTTC.

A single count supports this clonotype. CDR3 nucleotides: TGTGCTAGTGGTTTGGCGCCCGGGACCGCGAACTCTGGGGCCAACGTCCTGACTTTC. It is translated as CASGLAPGTANSGANVLTF. The chain joins TRBV12-5 to TRBJ2-6; D is tentatively TRBD1 or TRBD2 (5 bases each). Looked up from germline, CDR1 is LGHNT and CDR2 is FRNRAP. The CDR3 has 19 residues. Between the trimmed V and J ends, which lost 1 base and 0 bases, there was a span of 16 bases.

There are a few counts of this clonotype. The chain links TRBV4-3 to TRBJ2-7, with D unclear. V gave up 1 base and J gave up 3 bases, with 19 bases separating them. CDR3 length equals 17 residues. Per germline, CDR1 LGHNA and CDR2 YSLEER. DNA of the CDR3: TGCGCCAGCAGCCAAGGGCCGACACACCTGACACGCTACGAGCAGTACTTC. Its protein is CASSQGPTHLTRYEQYF.

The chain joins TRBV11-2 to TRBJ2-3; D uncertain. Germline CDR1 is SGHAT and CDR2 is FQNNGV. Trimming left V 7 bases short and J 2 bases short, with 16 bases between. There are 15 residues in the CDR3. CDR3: CASTQSGELTDTQYF. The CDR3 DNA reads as TGTGCCAGCACCCAAAGTGGGGAACTCACAGATACGCAGTATTTT.

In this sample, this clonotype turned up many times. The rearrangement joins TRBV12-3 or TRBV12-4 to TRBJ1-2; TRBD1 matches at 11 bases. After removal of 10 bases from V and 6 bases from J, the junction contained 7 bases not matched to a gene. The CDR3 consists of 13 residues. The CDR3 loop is CAISRGQGDGYTF. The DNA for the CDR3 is TGTGCCATTTCGAGGGGACAGGGGGATGGCTACACCTTC.

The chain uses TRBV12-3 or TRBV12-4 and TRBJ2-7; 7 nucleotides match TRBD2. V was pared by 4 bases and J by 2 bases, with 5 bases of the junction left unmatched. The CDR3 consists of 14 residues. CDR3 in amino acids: CASSYGTTTYEQYF. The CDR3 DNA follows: TGTGCCAGCAGTTACGGGACTACAACCTACGAGCAGTACTTC.

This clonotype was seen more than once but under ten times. CDR3 region: CASSPQGTNSYEQYF. For the CDR3, the DNA is TGTGCCAGCAGCCCCCAAGGGACCAACTCCTACGAGCAGTACTTC. The V gene is TRBV7-2, the J gene TRBJ2-7; possibly TRBD1 or TRBD2 for D (5 bases each). Trimming took 5 bases from V and 0 from J, leaving 14 bases between them. Germline CDR1 and CDR2: SGHTA and FQGNSA. The CDR3 contains 15 residues.

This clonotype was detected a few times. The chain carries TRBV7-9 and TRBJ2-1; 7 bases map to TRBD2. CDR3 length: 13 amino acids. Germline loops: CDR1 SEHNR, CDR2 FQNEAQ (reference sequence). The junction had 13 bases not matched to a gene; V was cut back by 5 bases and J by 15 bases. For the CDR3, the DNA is TGTGCCAGCAGCCTTACTGTTGGGGAGGGACGGTTCTTC. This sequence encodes CASSLTVGEGRFF.

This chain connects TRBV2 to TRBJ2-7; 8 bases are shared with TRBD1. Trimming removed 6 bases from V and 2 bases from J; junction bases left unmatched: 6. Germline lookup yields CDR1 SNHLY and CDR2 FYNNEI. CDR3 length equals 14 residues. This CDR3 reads CASRTPQGAYEQYF. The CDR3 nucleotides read TGTGCCAGCAGGACCCCACAGGGGGCCTACGAGCAGTACTTC. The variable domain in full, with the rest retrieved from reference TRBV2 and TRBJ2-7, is EPEVTQTPSHQVTQMGQEVILRCVPISNHLYFYWYRQILGQKVEFLVSFYNNEISEKSEIFDDQFSVERPDGSNFTLKIRSTKLEDSAMYFCASRTPQGAYEQYFGPGTRLTVT.

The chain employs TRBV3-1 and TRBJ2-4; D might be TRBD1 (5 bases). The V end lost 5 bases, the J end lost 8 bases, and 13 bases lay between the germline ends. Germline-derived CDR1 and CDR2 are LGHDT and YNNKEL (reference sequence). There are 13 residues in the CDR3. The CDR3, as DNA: TGTGCCAGCAGCTCCAGGGCCTTGGACATTCAGTACTTC. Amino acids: CASSSRALDIQYF.